The clone carrying this TCR beta chain was seen a handful of times. Germline loops: CDR1 SGHTA, CDR2 FQGNSA. This CDR3 is built from 16 residues. V gave up 1 base and J gave up 7 bases; unmatched junction bases: 10. This entry belongs to a study of T cells in Graves' hyperthyroidism and ophthalmopathy. Amplification yielded TCR beta CDR3 regions, with RNA transcripts as the source. First-round RT-PCR targeting the TCR CDR3 was performed with the HTBI primer set. TCRdb called the multiplex PCR reads again in MiXCR, with one record for every CDR3 protein. The top ten clones hold around a sixth of a sample with 500,000 to 700,000 distinct CDR3 sequences, around 15% of them seen once.

Source material: blood. This sequence was found in a woman aged 18-29 years with Graves' hyperthyroidism. J is TRBJ2-1 and V is TRBV7-2; 7 nucleotides match TRBD2. CDR3 protein: CASSLVGGTRVNEQFF. The CDR3 DNA reads as TGTGCCAGCAGCTTAGTGGGGGGGACCCGGGTTAATGAGCAGTTCTTC.